Listed below are T cell receptor beta chains from one sample, sequenced in a study of blood T cell repertoires in COVID-19. Data came from immunoSEQ multiplex PCR; TCRdb stores just in-frame clones and leaves some out. The data show about 44,000 clones, with about nine tenths seen just once and more than 20% held by the top ten. The specimen sequenced was peripheral blood. The receptor set was obtained from a woman of 80 years or more in a cohort sampled during active or convalescent COVID-19. CDR3s include the opening cysteine and the closing phenylalanine or tryptophan. The order of the fields is clone size, J gene, V gene, D gene, CDR3 protein, CDR3 DNA. D genes are given only for firm matches. Where a row states a size, it is once, few, many or the class of an expanded clone; other rows omit it.

>.|TRBJ2-3|TRBV9|TRBD1
CASSVAYRGDTQYF
TGTGCCAGCAGCGTAGCTTACAGGGGAGATACGCAGTATTTT
>.|TRBJ1-5|TRBV6-5|TRBD1
CASSLETGAQPQHF
TGTGCCAGCAGTCTAGAGACAGGGGCTCAGCCCCAGCATTTT
>.|TRBJ2-7|TRBV30|.
CAWSVLGFGRAPEQYF
TGTGCCTGGAGTGTTCTGGGCTTCGGCAGGGCGCCCGAGCAGTACTTC
>.|TRBJ1-6|TRBV4-2|TRBD1
CASSRQEGAQDNSPLHF
TGTGCCAGCAGCCGACAGGAGGGGGCGCAGGATAATTCACCCCTCCACTTT
>.|TRBJ1-2|TRBV6-5|.
CASTSSGGHYGYTF
TGTGCCAGCACCTCTTCGGGGGGCCACTATGGCTACACCTTC
>.|TRBJ1-6|TRBV5-6|.
CASSFSGVRDSPLHF
TGTGCCAGCAGCTTTTCAGGGGTAAGGGATTCACCCCTCCACTTT
>.|TRBJ1-4|TRBV5-1|.
CASRVGVNEKLFF
TGCGCCAGCAGGGTCGGAGTTAATGAAAAACTGTTTTTT
>.|TRBJ1-1|TRBV11-3|TRBD1
CASSSGTGGFPGKAFF
TGTGCCAGCAGCTCCGGGACAGGGGGCTTTCCGGGAAAAGCTTTCTTT
>.|TRBJ1-1|TRBV27|.
CASSLRRSLWRGF
TGTGCCAGCAGTCTCCGACGGTCCCTTTGGCGGGGCTTT
>.|TRBJ2-1|TRBV11-3|TRBD2
CASSLGAGGLYEQFF
TGTGCCAGCAGCTTAGGCGCGGGAGGGCTCTATGAGCAGTTCTTC
>.|TRBJ2-5|TRBV5-4|.
CASSPRGQETQYF
TGTGCCAGCAGCCCCAGGGGCCAAGAGACCCAGTACTTC
>.|TRBJ1-1|TRBV5-1|.
CASSLGRTGAFF
TGCGCCAGCAGCTTGGGTCGAACTGGTGCTTTCTTT
>.|TRBJ1-2|TRBV4-1|.
CASSQGLARGNYGYTF
TGCGCCAGCAGCCAAGGGCTAGCGCGGGGGAACTATGGCTACACCTTC
>many|TRBJ2-1|TRBV11-3|.
CASSLVSGPNWYEQFF
TGTGCCAGCAGCTTAGTCAGCGGACCTAATTGGTATGAGCAGTTCTTC
>.|TRBJ2-1|TRBV6-1|.
CASSGPVRGDSYNEQFF
TGTGCCAGCAGTGGCCCGGTCAGGGGGGACTCCTACAATGAGCAGTTCTTC
>.|TRBJ1-1|TRBV5-6|.
CASSLALNTEAFF
TGTGCCAGCAGCTTGGCCTTGAACACTGAAGCTTTCTTT
>.|TRBJ1-2|TRBV19|.
CASRLPTANYGYTF
TGTGCCAGTAGGCTCCCAACGGCTAACTATGGCTACACCTTC
>.|TRBJ2-5|TRBV5-4|TRBD2
CASTPGGDREETQYF
TGTGCCAGCACCCCGGGGGGAGACCGAGAGGAGACCCAGTACTTC
>once|TRBJ1-1|TRBV20-1|TRBD1
CSASGGLGAFF
TGCAGTGCCTCAGGGGGTTTGGGGGCTTTCTTT
>.|TRBJ2-7|TRBV3-1/TRBV3-2|.
CASSLRYGTYEQYF
TGTGCCAGCAGCCTACGGTACGGTACCTACGAGCAGTACTTC
>.|TRBJ2-5|TRBV11-2|.
CASSLAQGGETQYF
TGTGCCAGCAGCTTAGCCCAGGGTGGAGAGACCCAGTACTTC
>.|TRBJ2-2|TRBV4-1|TRBD1
CASSLRTGGDGELFF
TGCGCCAGCAGCCTAAGGACAGGGGGTGACGGGGAGCTGTTTTTT
>.|TRBJ2-1|TRBV11-3|.
CASSLVTRNEQFF
TGTGCCAGCAGCTTAGTTACCAGGAATGAGCAGTTCTTC
>.|TRBJ2-7|TRBV7-9|TRBD2
CASSFGGRAYEQYF
TGTGCCAGCAGCTTTGGCGGGAGGGCCTACGAGCAGTACTTC
>.|TRBJ2-5|TRBV5-1|.
CASSSKGRGEETQYF
TGCGCCAGCAGCTCCAAAGGGCGGGGCGAAGAGACCCAGTACTTC
>.|TRBJ2-1|TRBV9|TRBD2
CASSVEAGEVSYNEQFF
TGTGCCAGCAGCGTAGAAGCGGGGGAGGTCTCCTACAATGAGCAGTTCTTC
>.|TRBJ2-7|TRBV27|.
CASSITGSMYEQYF
TGTGCCAGCAGCATCACAGGGAGTATGTACGAGCAGTACTTC
>.|TRBJ2-3|TRBV11-2|.
CASSLEGAGRTDTQYF
TGTGCCAGCAGCTTAGAAGGCGCGGGGAGGACAGATACGCAGTATTTT
>.|TRBJ2-5|TRBV5-1|TRBD2
CASSLGLAGGQETQYF
TGCGCCAGCAGCTTGGGACTAGCGGGGGGGCAAGAGACCCAGTACTTC
>.|TRBJ2-1|TRBV7-2|TRBD2
CASSLARLAWREEYNEQFF
TGTGCCAGCAGCTTAGCGAGACTAGCGTGGCGGGAGGAATACAATGAGCAGTTCTTC
>few|TRBJ1-3|TRBV10-3|.
CATTSEGITGNTIYF
TGTGCCACGACGTCGGAGGGGATAACTGGAAACACCATATATTTT
>.|TRBJ2-7|TRBV15|.
CATSRDAYEQYF
TGTGCCACCAGCAGAGACGCCTACGAGCAGTACTTC